The entry that follows covers one TCR beta chain sequence. TCRdb re-analyzed the 5' RACE reads; it lists each CDR3 protein once, without DNA. Its listing shows about 300,000 distinct CDR3 sequences. This sample was taken from a study of monozygotic twins with inflammatory bowel disease. Sequenced material: blood. This sequence was found in a human donor with ulcerative colitis or Crohn's disease, or a healthy co-twin of an affected twin (not recorded which).

CDR3 residues: CASSLQEGTEAFF. The genes are TRBV7-2 and TRBJ1-1. CDR1 is SGHTA and CDR2 is FQGNSA in the germline V gene. The CDR3 loop spans 13 amino acids.